What follows is one T cell receptor (beta chain) and its context. These data originate in a study of blood T cell repertoires in COVID-19. On the study more broadly: Acute-phase and convalescent COVID-19 samples originated in the United States, Italy and Spain. In each case, the material was cDNA or gDNA derived from T cells, B-cell-depleted T cells, or PBMCs.

Authors' analysis steps: The authors estimated nucleated cell counts from reference gene primer amplification. TCRdb's copy holds only in-frame clones and misses some; the assay was immunoSEQ multiplex PCR. The V and J calls and clone size come from that table; D and trimming were worked out from the DNA. The top ten clones hold around 7% of a sample with 90,000 to 120,000 clones, approximately 90% of them seen once. The CDR3 spans 13 residues. V lost 5 bases, J lost 1 base, and 8 bases lay in between. CDR1 SGHNT and CDR2 YENEEA come from the germline V gene. The sequence derives from a man aged 45-65 years with active or convalescent COVID-19. Input material: peripheral blood. The chain is built from TRBV11-3 and TRBJ1-1; no reliable D call. DNA of the CDR3: TGTGCCAGCAGCCCTAACTCGAACACTGAAGCTTTCTTT. Translating it yields CASSPNSNTEAFF.